The 10 T cell receptor beta chains in this list originate from one sample, sequenced in a study of blood T cell repertoires in COVID-19. Sequencing was performed with immunoSEQ multiplex PCR; in TCRdb, only in-frame clones are kept and a portion is missing. The table lists nearly 90,000 clones, about nine tenths of them singletons. Source material: peripheral blood. These receptors came from a man aged 55 to 70 with acute or convalescent COVID-19.

V is TRBV4-1 and J is TRBJ2-5; 10 bases line up with TRBD1. From germline, CDR1 is MGHRA and CDR2 YSYEKL. V dropped 5 bases and J dropped 5; count of bases not matched to a gene: 17. The CDR3 covers 18 residues. The CDR3 DNA sequence: TGCGCCAGCAGCAAAGGCGAGACAGGGGGCGGGTTGGGGGAGACCCAGTACTTC. It codes for CASSKGETGGGLGETQYF.

The chain couples TRBV6-5 to TRBJ2-2; 7 nucleotides agree with TRBD1. This CDR3 spans 15 amino acids. J lost 0 bases, V lost 8 bases, and 6 bases had no gene match. Per the germline V gene, CDR1 is MNHEY and CDR2 is SVGAGI. The CDR3 bases are TGTGCCAGCGGAACCGGGACAGCGAACACCGGGGAGCTGTTTTTT. Translated, it gives CASGTGTANTGELFF.

This clone has just a few counts. The chain carries TRBV25-1 and TRBJ1-2; no definite D call. V dropped 1 base and J dropped 7 bases, with 13 bases sitting between them. CDR1 and CDR2 (germline): MGHDK, SYGVNS. The length of the CDR3 is 14 residues. CDR3 coding DNA: TGTGCCAGCAGTGAATCCGGAGAGGCCTTTGGCTACACCTTC. Translating gives CASSESGEAFGYTF.

V is TRBV27 and J is TRBJ2-7, with 8 bases lining up with TRBD1. CDR1 MNHEY and CDR2 SMNVEV come from the germline V gene (reference sequence). The CDR3 sequence is 13 residues long. Trimming cost V 6 bases and J 2 bases; bases outside gene matches: 3. The CDR3 nucleotides read TGTGCCAGCAGGGCAGGGGGCCCCTACGAGCAGTACTTC. Amino acid sequence: CASRAGGPYEQYF.

V gene TRBV3-1 (or the pseudogene TRBV3-2) combines with J gene TRBJ1-2; 9 bases are a match to TRBD1. Trimming removed 2 bases from V and 4 bases from J; junction bases left unmatched: 5. Germline CDR1 reads LGHDT; CDR2 reads YNNKEL (reference sequence). The CDR3 contains 15 residues. Here the CDR3 DNA reads TGTGCCAGCAGCCAAAGGATGGACAGGGGCTATGGCTACACCTTC. It encodes CASSQRMDRGYGYTF.

This clone was seen once. The chain combines TRBV5-4 with TRBJ1-2, with D unclear. Germline V CDR1 and CDR2: SGHNT, YYREEE (reference sequence). The V end lost 0 bases, the J end lost 5 bases, and 8 bases lay between the germline ends. There are 13 residues in the CDR3. CDR3 DNA: TGTGCCAGCAGCTTGGGCGGGAAATATGGCTACACCTTC. Amino acids: CASSLGGKYGYTF.

The CDR3 region has the DNA TGTGCCTGGAGTACAGGAATTAACTATGGCTACACCTTC. Its translation is CAWSTGINYGYTF. The rearrangement joins TRBV30 to TRBJ1-2; D may be TRBD1 (5 bases). V was cut by 2 bases and J by 1 base, with 8 bases left in between. CDR1 is GTSNPN, CDR2 SVGIG, per germline (reference sequence). The CDR3 has 13 amino acids.

This clone has just one count. The chain employs TRBV2 and TRBJ2-5; D possibly corresponds to TRBD1 (6 bases). Germline V CDR1 and CDR2: SNHLY, FYNNEI. V was pared by 4 bases and J by 4 bases, with 10 bases between. This CDR3 contains 13 residues. The CDR3 region is CASSVVRGETQYF. CDR3 sequence (DNA): TGTGCCAGCAGTGTCGTCAGGGGAGAGACCCAGTACTTC.

V is TRBV5-1 and J is TRBJ1-2; TRBD1 matches 9 bases. Germline V gene lookup returns CDR1 SGHRS and CDR2 YFSETQ. CDR3 length: 15 amino acids. Trimming cost V 4 bases and J 7 bases; bases outside gene matches: 11. The CDR3 sequence is CASSPAPGQGFGYTF. The CDR3 DNA sequence: TGCGCCAGCAGCCCGGCGCCGGGACAGGGTTTTGGCTACACCTTC. Using reference TRBV5-1 and TRBJ1-2 for the parts outside the CDR3, the full variable domain is KAGVTQTPRYLIKTRGQQVTLSCSPISGHRSVSWYQQTPGQGLQFLFEYFSETQRNKGNFPGRFSGRQFSNSRSEMNVSTLELGDSALYLCASSPAPGQGFGYTFGSGTRLTVV.

V is TRBV6-4 and J is TRBJ2-1; 13 positions agree with TRBD2. V gave up 0 bases and J gave up 7 bases; unmatched junction bases: 0. The germline CDR1 and CDR2 sequences are MRHNA and SNTAGT. This CDR3 has 15 residues. The CDR3 DNA sequence: TGTGCCAGCAGTGACTCGACTAGCGGGAGGAATGAGCAGTTCTTC. Protein: CASSDSTSGRNEQFF.